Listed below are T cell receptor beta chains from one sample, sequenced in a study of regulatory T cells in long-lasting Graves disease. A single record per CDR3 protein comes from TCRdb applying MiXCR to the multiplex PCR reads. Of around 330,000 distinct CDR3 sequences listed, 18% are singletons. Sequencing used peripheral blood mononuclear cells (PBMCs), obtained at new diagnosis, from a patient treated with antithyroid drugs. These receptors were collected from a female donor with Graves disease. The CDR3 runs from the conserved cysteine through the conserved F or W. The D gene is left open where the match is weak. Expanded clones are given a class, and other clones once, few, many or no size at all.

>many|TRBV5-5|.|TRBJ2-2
TGTGCCAGCGAAGGGTTCACCGGGGAGCTGTTTTTT
CASEGFTGELFF
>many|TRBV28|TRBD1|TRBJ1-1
TGTGCCAGCAGTACCTACAGGGGGCAAGCTTTCTTT
CASSTYRGQAFF
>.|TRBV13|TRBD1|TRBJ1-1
TGTGCCTGCAGCGCACCGGGACAGGGGGCCACTGAAGCTTTCTTT
CACSAPGQGATEAFF
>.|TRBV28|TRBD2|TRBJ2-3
TGTGCCAGCAGTTTATTCCCCTCCGTGTTAGCGGGGGGCAGGGATACGCAGTATTTT
CASSLFPSVLAGGRDTQYF
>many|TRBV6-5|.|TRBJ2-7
TGTGCCAGCAGTTACGCGCGAGGCTTATCGGTGTACGAGCAGTACTTC
CASSYARGLSVYEQYF
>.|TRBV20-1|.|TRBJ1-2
TGCAGTGCCCCATGGGCGGGTAACTATGGCTACACCTTC
CSAPWAGNYGYTF
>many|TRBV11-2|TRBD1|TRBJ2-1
TGTGCCAGCAGCCCCACTTTGACAGGGGGAGCTGAGCAGTTCTTC
CASSPTLTGGAEQFF
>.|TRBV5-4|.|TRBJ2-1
TGTGCCAGCAGCACGCCTAGCGGAGGGGGCTCCTACAATGAGCAGTTCTTC
CASSTPSGGGSYNEQFF
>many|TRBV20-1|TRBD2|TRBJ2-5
TGCAGTGCCCGATCGGGGGGAGAAGAGACCCAGTACTTC
CSARSGGEETQYF
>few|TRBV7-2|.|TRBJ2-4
TGTGCCAGCAGCTCACCGGGGCAAAACATTCAGTACTTC
CASSSPGQNIQYF
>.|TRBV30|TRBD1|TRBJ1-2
TGTGCCTGGAGTCCCGGGACAGGGGGGAACTATGGCTACACCTTC
CAWSPGTGGNYGYTF
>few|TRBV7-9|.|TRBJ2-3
TGTGCCAGCAGTTCCCGCTTGGGGGACACGCAGTATTTT
CASSSRLGDTQYF
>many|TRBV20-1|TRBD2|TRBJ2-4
TGCAGTGCCCGAGAGGGCGGAACGAAATCGGGAGGTATTCAGTACTTC
CSAREGGTKSGGIQYF
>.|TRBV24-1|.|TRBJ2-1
TGTGCCACCAGTGATACCGGGCCCCTTAGGGTGAAGGAGCAGTTCTTC
CATSDTGPLRVKEQFF
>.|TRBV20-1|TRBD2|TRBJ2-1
TGCAGTGCTAGACCACTAGCGGGAGGGCCTACTCGGTACAATGAGCAGTTCTTC
CSARPLAGGPTRYNEQFF
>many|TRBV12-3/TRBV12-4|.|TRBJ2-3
TGTGCCAGCAGTTTTGCCGGGACGAACACAGATACGCAGTATTTT
CASSFAGTNTDTQYF
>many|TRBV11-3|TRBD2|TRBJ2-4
TGTGCCAGCAGCCCGATGGGGCTAGCGGGAGGGGCCAAAAACATTCAGTACTTC
CASSPMGLAGGAKNIQYF
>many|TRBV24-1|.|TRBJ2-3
TGTGCCACCAGTGATCTTAGCCGGGACACAGATACGCAGTATTTT
CATSDLSRDTDTQYF
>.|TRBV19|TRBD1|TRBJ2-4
TGTGCCAGTAGAGAGCTCGGGACAGCCCAAGCCAAAAACATTCAGTACTTC
CASRELGTAQAKNIQYF
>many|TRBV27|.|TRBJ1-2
TGTGCCAGCAGTCCACTGGGCGGCGATGGCTACACCTTC
CASSPLGGDGYTF
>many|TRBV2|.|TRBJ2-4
TGTGCCAGCAGTGAAGGGAAAGGAGTAGCCAAAAACATTCAGTACTTC
CASSEGKGVAKNIQYF
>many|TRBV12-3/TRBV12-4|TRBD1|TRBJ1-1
TGTGCCAGCAGCCGGGACAGGGATATTGGGAACACTGAAGCTTTCTTT
CASSRDRDIGNTEAFF
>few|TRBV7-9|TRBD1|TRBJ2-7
TGTGCCAGCAGCTTACGACAGGGGAACGAGCAGTACTTC
CASSLRQGNEQYF
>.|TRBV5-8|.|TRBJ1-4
TGTGCCAGCAGCTTGTTGAGGGATACTAATGAAAAACTGTTTTTT
CASSLLRDTNEKLFF
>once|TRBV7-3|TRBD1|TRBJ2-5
TGTGCCAGCAGCCCCCAGGGACAGGGCCCCCAAGAGACCCAGTACTTC
CASSPQGQGPQETQYF
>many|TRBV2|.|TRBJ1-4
TGTGCCAGCAGTCTCAGGGACCTACCCGGAACTAATGAAAAACTGTTTTTT
CASSLRDLPGTNEKLFF
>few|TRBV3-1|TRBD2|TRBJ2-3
TGTGCCAGCACGGGGACTAGCGGGATATTGACAGATACGCAGTATTTT
CASTGTSGILTDTQYF
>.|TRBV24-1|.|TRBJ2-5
TGTGCCACCAGTGATGGAGAGACCCAGTACTTC
CATSDGETQYF
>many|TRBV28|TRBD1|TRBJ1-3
TGTGCCAGCAGTTTTCGGGACAGGGGGCTGTTGACTGCTGGAAACACCATATATTTT
CASSFRDRGLLTAGNTIYF
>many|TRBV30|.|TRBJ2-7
TGTGCCTGTAACAATATCGCGAACGAGCAGTACTTC
CACNNIANEQYF
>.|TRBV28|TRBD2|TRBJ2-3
TGTGCCAGCAGTTGGACCTTAGCGGGAGCAGATACGCAGTATTTT
CASSWTLAGADTQYF
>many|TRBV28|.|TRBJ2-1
TGTGCCAGCACCACTGCGCGAATCGATGAGCAGTTCTTC
CASTTARIDEQFF
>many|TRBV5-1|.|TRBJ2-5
TGCGCCAGCAGCATGCTAGGCGTAGCGACCCAGTACTTC
CASSMLGVATQYF
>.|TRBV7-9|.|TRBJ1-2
TGTGCCAGCAGCTTAGCGACAGGCTCGGACACCTTC
CASSLATGSDTF
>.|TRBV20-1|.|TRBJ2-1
TGCAGTGCTCCTGCCCTTGGACTGGGATCCGACAATGAGCAGTTCTTC
CSAPALGLGSDNEQFF
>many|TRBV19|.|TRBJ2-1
TGTGCCAGTAGTTCTATGGCAAGCTCCTACAATGAGCAGTTCTTC
CASSSMASSYNEQFF
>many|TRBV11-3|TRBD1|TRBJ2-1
TGTGCCAGCAGCTTAGTGCCAGGGGGCGTGGAGTACAATGAGCAGTTCTTC
CASSLVPGGVEYNEQFF
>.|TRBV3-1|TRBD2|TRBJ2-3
TGTGCCAGCAGCCCCCTAGCGGTTCGGACAGATACGCAGTATTTT
CASSPLAVRTDTQYF
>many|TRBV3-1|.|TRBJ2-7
TGTGCCAGCAGCCAAGTGGGGGGCACCTACGAGCAGTACTTC
CASSQVGGTYEQYF
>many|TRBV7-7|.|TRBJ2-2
TGTGCTAGCAGCTTAGTGGTTGGCACCGGGGAGCTGTTTTTT
CASSLVVGTGELFF
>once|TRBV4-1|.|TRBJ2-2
TGCGCCAGCAGCCAAAAGGTAGCGGCCGGGGAGCTGTTTTTT
CASSQKVAAGELFF
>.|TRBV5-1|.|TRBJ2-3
TGCGCCAGCAGCTTGTCACAGGTTACTACAGATACGCAGTATTTT
CASSLSQVTTDTQYF
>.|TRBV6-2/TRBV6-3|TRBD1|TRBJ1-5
TGTGCCAGCAGGCCGGACAGGGGGGGGGGCAATCAGCCCCAGCATTTT
CASRPDRGGGNQPQHF
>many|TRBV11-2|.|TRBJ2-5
TGTGCCAGCAGCTTCACAACTTCGGAGACCCAGTACTTC
CASSFTTSETQYF
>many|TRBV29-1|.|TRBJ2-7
TGCAGCGTTCACGAACCTGGCGAGCAGTACTTC
CSVHEPGEQYF
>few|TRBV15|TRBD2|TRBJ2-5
TGTGCCACCAGCAGGGGAAGACTAGCGGGAGAAGAGACCCAGTACTTC
CATSRGRLAGEETQYF
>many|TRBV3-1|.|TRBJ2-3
TGTGCCAGCAGCCAAGAACCCACTAGCACAGATACGCAGTATTTT
CASSQEPTSTDTQYF
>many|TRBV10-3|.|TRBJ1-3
TGTGCCATCAGTGAGTCCGGGGGCCTCTCTGGAAACACCATATATTTT
CAISESGGLSGNTIYF
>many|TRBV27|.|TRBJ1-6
TGTGCCAGCAGTTTAATGGGCTCACCCCTCCACTTT
CASSLMGSPLHF
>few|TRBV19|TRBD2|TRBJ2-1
TGTGCCAGTAGTAAACAAGCGGGGGGCCCTTACAATGAGCAGTTCTTC
CASSKQAGGPYNEQFF
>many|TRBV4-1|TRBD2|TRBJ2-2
TGCGCCAGCAGCCAAGATCCCCTAGCGGGTAGCCCCGGGGAGCTGTTTTTT
CASSQDPLAGSPGELFF
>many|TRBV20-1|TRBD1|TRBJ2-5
TGCAGTGCTAGAAAAGACAGGGCCCAAGAGACCCAGTACTTC
CSARKDRAQETQYF
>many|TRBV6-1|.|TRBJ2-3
TGTGCCAGCAGTCCGATGAGGGACACGCAAGGTGCAGATACGCAGTATTTT
CASSPMRDTQGADTQYF
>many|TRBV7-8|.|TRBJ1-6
TGTGCCAGCAGCTTAGCGGCCTCCGGGCCCCGCGATAATTCACCCCTCCACTTT
CASSLAASGPRDNSPLHF
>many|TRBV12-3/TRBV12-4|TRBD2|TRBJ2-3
TGTGCCAGCAGGCCCGGGACTAGCGCGAACGCGGATACGCAGTATTTT
CASRPGTSANADTQYF
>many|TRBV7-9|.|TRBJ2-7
TGTGCCAGCAGCTTACAAACGGACTTTGGCCGGTACGAGCAGTACTTC
CASSLQTDFGRYEQYF
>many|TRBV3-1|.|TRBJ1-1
TGTGCCAGCAGCCTAAATGACCGGAACACTGAAGCTTTCTTT
CASSLNDRNTEAFF
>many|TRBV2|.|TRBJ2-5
TGTGCCAGCAGGCGGATGGAGACCCAGTACTTC
CASRRMETQYF
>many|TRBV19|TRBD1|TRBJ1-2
TGTGCCAGTAGTACCCCGGGACAGGGTAACTATGGCTACACCTTC
CASSTPGQGNYGYTF
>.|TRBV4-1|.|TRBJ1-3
TGCGCCAGCAGCCGAGTTTTCGGGGAGAATGGAAACACCATATATTTT
CASSRVFGENGNTIYF